These 25 T cell receptor beta chains share one sample of origin, sequenced in a study of OX40 agonist ivuxolimab in advanced cancers. Using immunoSEQ multiplex PCR, the repertoire was profiled, and TCRdb retains in-frame clones only, with some absent. The sample lists about 100,000 clones; over 75% were seen once. Sequencing was performed on CD4+ or CD8+ T cells sorted from blood, taken in a trial of the OX40 agonist ivuxolimab. These receptors were collected from an adult with an advanced solid tumor such as melanoma, head and neck, liver or kidney cancer.

The chain employs TRBV7-7 and TRBJ1-3; tentative D call: TRBD1 (6 bases). CDR3 length: 16 amino acids. The germline V and J ends were trimmed by 5 bases and 1 base, with 15 bases remaining between them. CDR1 is SSHAT and CDR2 is FNYEAQ in the germline V gene (reference sequence). The CDR3, as DNA: TGTGCCAGCAGCCCCCCCAGGGGTTTTTCTGGAAACACCATATATTTT. As protein: CASSPPRGFSGNTIYF.

V is TRBV11-3 and J is TRBJ1-6; D is unclear. With 3 bases removed from V and 3 bases from J, the gap between germline ends came to 3 bases. This CDR3 has 13 amino acids. Germline V gene sequence: CDR1 SGHNT, CDR2 YENEEA. CDR3 sequence: CASSFDYNSPLHF. The CDR3 DNA sequence: TGTGCCAGCAGCTTCGACTATAATTCACCCCTCCACTTT.

This clone was detected once. The gene calls are TRBV5-4 and TRBJ2-2; D is unclear. This CDR3 region has 15 residues. CDR1 SGHNT and CDR2 YYREEE come from the germline V gene (reference sequence). V was pared by 1 base and J by 2 bases, with 9 bases between. The CDR3 DNA reads as TGTGCCAGCAGCTTGCGGCTTCCAAACACCGGGGAGCTGTTTTTT. This translates into CASSLRLPNTGELFF. Full variable domain (outside the CDR3, taken from reference TRBV5-4 and TRBJ2-2): ETGVTQSPTHLIKTRGQQVTLRCSSQSGHNTVSWYQQALGQGPQFIFQYYREEENGRGNFPPRFSGLQFPNYSSELNVNALELDDSALYLCASSLRLPNTGELFFGEGSRLTVL.

CDR3 residues: CASSQGGHYEQYF. CDR3 bases: TGTGCCAGCTCCCAAGGGGGCCACTACGAGCAGTACTTC. The chain combines TRBV18 with TRBJ2-7; 7 bases align to TRBD1. With V trimmed by 6 bases and J by 3 bases, 5 bases remained unmatched. The CDR3 totals 13 residues. In germline, CDR1 is KGHSH, CDR2 LQKENI. The full variable domain, completed using reference TRBV18 and TRBJ2-7, is NAGVMQNPRHLVRRRGQEARLRCSPMKGHSHVYWYRQLPEEGLKFMVYLQKENIIDESGMPKERFSAEFPKEGPSILRIQQVVRGDSAAYFCASSQGGHYEQYFGPGTRLTVT.

The chain uses TRBV7-9 and TRBJ2-7, with D perhaps TRBD1 or TRBD2 (5 bases each). V lost 0 bases to trimming and J lost 2 bases, with 8 bases between them. The V gene's germline CDR1 is SEHNR and CDR2 FQNEAQ (reference sequence). The CDR3 runs to 14 residues. The CDR3 sequence: CASSLAGETYEQYF. The CDR3 DNA sequence: TGTGCCAGCAGCTTAGCGGGGGAAACCTACGAGCAGTACTTC.

Regarding this clone: This specimen includes other DNA sequences encoding the same CDR3. Here the CDR3 reads CASSRDGNTEAFF. The CDR3 DNA sequence: TGTGCCAGCAGCAGGGACGGGAACACTGAAGCTTTCTTT. The chain couples TRBV11-2 to TRBJ1-1, with a weak D call TRBD1 (5 bases). Germline loops: CDR1 SGHAT, CDR2 FQNNGV. CDR3 length: 13 amino acids. Trimming took off 5 bases at V and 1 base at J, with 8 bases between the two ends.

This chain links TRBV19 with TRBJ1-1; 7 bases map to TRBD1. V dropped 7 bases and J dropped 2; count of bases not matched to a gene: 10. The germline gives CDR1 LNHDA, CDR2 SQIVND (reference sequence). The CDR3 spans 15 residues. The CDR3 spells CASTPRGQENTEAFF. CDR3 DNA sequence: TGTGCCAGTACTCCGAGAGGACAGGAAAACACTGAAGCTTTCTTT.

This clone was counted a single time. V gene TRBV5-1 combines with J gene TRBJ2-1; either TRBD1 or TRBD2 may fit D (5 bases each). The V end lost 0 bases, the J end lost 5 bases, and 12 bases lay between the germline ends. This CDR3 has 15 residues. Germline CDR1 reads SGHRS; CDR2 reads YFSETQ. CDR3 in DNA: TGCGCCAGCAGCTTGGAGGGACCTCGGAACAATGAGCAGTTCTTC. Residues: CASSLEGPRNNEQFF.

The V and J genes are TRBV6-6 and TRBJ1-4, with a tentative D call TRBD1 (6 bases). The germline gives CDR1 MNHNY, CDR2 SVGAGI (reference sequence). This CDR3 spans 16 amino acids. Trimming stripped 0 bases from V and 8 bases from J, with 16 bases between. The CDR3 loop is CASSYSTGRGAEKLFF. Written as DNA, the CDR3 is TGTGCCAGCAGTTACTCCACAGGGAGAGGGGCAGAAAAACTGTTTTTT.

The rearrangement joins TRBV30 to TRBJ1-6; D unclear. The germline V and J ends were trimmed by 2 bases and 10 bases, with 15 bases remaining between them. The germline V gene encodes CDR1 GTSNPN and CDR2 SVGIG (reference sequence). The CDR3 spans 14 residues. For the CDR3, the DNA is TGTGCCTGGAGTTTCGAATGGCCAAGATCACCCCTCCACTTT. As protein: CAWSFEWPRSPLHF.

The V gene is TRBV20-1, the J gene TRBJ2-1; D is unresolved. Germline lookup yields CDR1 DFQATT and CDR2 SNEGSKA (reference sequence). V was trimmed by 5 bases and J by 12 bases, leaving 14 bases between them. This CDR3 has 11 amino acids. The CDR3 protein is CSALSWELQFF. The CDR3 nucleotides are TGCAGTGCTTTATCCTGGGAATTGCAGTTCTTC.

The chain is built from TRBV2 and TRBJ2-3; D possibly matches TRBD1 or TRBD2 (7 bases each). CDR3 length: 15 amino acids. The V end lost 7 bases, the J end lost 0 bases, and 14 bases lay between the germline ends. Germline loops: CDR1 SNHLY, CDR2 FYNNEI. Here the CDR3 DNA reads TGTGCCAGCAAACCAGGGGGGGCTAGCACAGATACGCAGTATTTT. Translating gives CASKPGGASTDTQYF.

With respect to this clone: Additional DNA sequences in this sample encode the identical CDR3. The genes are TRBV19 and TRBJ1-2; D remains ambiguous. Trimming removed 2 bases from V and 4 bases from J, with 5 bases in between. The length of the CDR3 is 12 residues. Germline CDR1 LNHDA, CDR2 SQIVND (reference sequence). Here the CDR3 reads CASSISVYGYTF. The DNA for the CDR3 is TGTGCCAGTAGTATATCGGTCTATGGCTACACCTTC.

J is TRBJ2-7 and V is TRBV28; 8 nucleotides line up with TRBD1. Germline CDR1 and CDR2: MDHEN and SYDVKM. The V segment lost 6 bases and the J segment 3 bases; nucleotides outside the gene matches: 10. CDR3 size: 15 residues. CDR3: CASSRPTGEGYEQYF. In DNA, the CDR3 is TGTGCCAGCAGCAGACCGACAGGGGAAGGCTACGAGCAGTACTTC.

The chain is built from TRBV11-2 and TRBJ1-1; TRBD1 aligns across 10 bases. The CDR3 length is 16 residues. CDR1 is SGHAT and CDR2 is FQNNGV in the germline V gene. After removal of 1 base from V and 2 bases from J, the junction contained 4 bases not matched to a gene. Here the CDR3 DNA reads TGTGCCAGCAGCTTAGCCCGACAGGGGGCCAACACTGAAGCTTTCTTT. Its translation is CASSLARQGANTEAFF.

The gene calls are TRBV19 and TRBJ1-3; 9 positions agree with TRBD1. This CDR3 spans 16 amino acids. In germline, CDR1 is LNHDA, CDR2 SQIVND (reference sequence). V lost 9 bases to trimming and J lost 8 bases; unmatched junction nucleotides: 17. The CDR3, as DNA: TGTGCCAGCACACGATGGGGACAGGGATTTCGGGACACCATATATTTT. Translated, it gives CASTRWGQGFRDTIYF.

The V call is TRBV19, the J call TRBJ1-2, with 7 bases aligning to TRBD1. V lost 2 bases and J lost 0; bases outside the gene matches: 3. Germline V gene data show CDR1 as LNHDA and CDR2 as SQIVND (reference sequence). This CDR3 is 15 amino acids long. CDR3 protein: CASSIRDSPNYGYTF. CDR3 bases: TGTGCCAGTAGTATAAGGGACAGTCCTAACTATGGCTACACCTTC.

The chain has TRBV9 and TRBJ2-2; 14 bases match TRBD2. Germline values: CDR1 SGDLS, CDR2 YYNGEE. The CDR3 consists of 19 residues. After removal of 0 bases from V and 8 bases from J, the junction contained 12 bases not matched to a gene. CDR3 sequence reads: CASSVGPGTSGSRRGELFF. The CDR3 bases are TGTGCCAGCAGCGTAGGCCCCGGGACTAGCGGGAGCAGGAGGGGGGAGCTGTTTTTT.

The chain links TRBV7-2 to TRBJ2-3; D is possibly TRBD2 (6 bases). V gave up 5 bases and J gave up 5 bases, with 11 bases separating them. This CDR3 is 13 amino acids long. Germline assignment: CDR1 SGHTA and CDR2 FQGNSA. CDR3 in amino acids: CASSPQGGDTQYF. The CDR3 coding sequence is TGTGCCAGCAGCCCGCAGGGAGGAGATACGCAGTATTTT.

The rearrangement links TRBV6-5 to TRBJ2-7; D is tentatively TRBD1 or TRBD2 (5 bases each). The V gene lost 6 bases and the J gene lost 3 bases, with 12 bases spanning the gap. This CDR3 has 13 amino acids. Germline values: CDR1 MNHEY, CDR2 SVGAGI. The CDR3 coding sequence is TGTGCCAGCAGCCCCAGGGAGCACTACGAGCAGTACTTC. Protein sequence: CASSPREHYEQYF.

This chain joins TRBV7-9 and TRBJ1-6, with 9 bases identical to TRBD1. Germline loops: CDR1 SEHNR, CDR2 FQNEAQ (reference sequence). With 5 bases clipped from V and 9 bases from J, the junction kept 5 bases outside the gene matches. CDR3 length equals 14 residues. CDR3 protein: CASSRGQGGSPLHF. As DNA, the CDR3 is TGTGCCAGCAGCAGGGGACAGGGAGGTTCACCCCTCCACTTT.

V usage is TRBV2 and J usage is TRBJ1-3, with D possibly TRBD1 on 5 matching bases. Trimming stripped 6 bases from V and 1 base from J, with 13 bases between. Germline assignment: CDR1 SNHLY and CDR2 FYNNEI. The CDR3 runs to 15 residues. CDR3: CASRMTENSGNTIYF. The CDR3 nucleotides are TGTGCCAGCAGGATGACAGAGAATTCTGGAAACACCATATATTTT.

The J gene is TRBJ2-5, the V gene TRBV6-1; D is unresolved. The ends were cut back, 11 bases at V and 5 bases at J, with 9 bases in the middle. Looked up from germline, CDR1 is MNHNS and CDR2 is SASEGT. The CDR3 is 10 residues long. The CDR3 is CAAGRETQYF. CDR3 coding DNA: TGTGCCGCAGGTCGGGAGACCCAGTACTTC.

The table lists this clone with a few counts. The CDR3 here is CSVEADREAFF. For the CDR3, the DNA is TGCAGCGTTGAAGCGGACAGGGAAGCTTTCTTT. The chain recombines TRBV29-1 with TRBJ1-1; 7 positions agree with TRBD1. Trimming took 1 base from V and 8 from J; bases not matched to a gene: 1. The CDR3 contains 11 residues. Germline V gene sequence: CDR1 SQVTM, CDR2 ANQGSEA. Full variable domain (missing parts from reference TRBV29-1 and TRBJ1-1): SAVISQKPSRDICQRGTSLTIQCQVDSQVTMMFWYRQQPGQSLTLIATANQGSEATYESGFVIDKFPISRPNLTFSTLTVSNMSPEDSSIYLCSVEADREAFFGQGTRLTVV.

The chain is built from TRBV5-8 and TRBJ1-3, with D tentatively TRBD1 (6 bases). The CDR3 runs 13 residues. Germline assignment: CDR1 SGHTS and CDR2 YDEGEE. V dropped 2 bases and J dropped 7 bases, with 10 bases sitting between them. The chain's CDR3 is CASSFRGRNTIYF. In DNA, the CDR3 is TGTGCCAGCAGCTTCAGGGGCAGGAACACCATATATTTT.